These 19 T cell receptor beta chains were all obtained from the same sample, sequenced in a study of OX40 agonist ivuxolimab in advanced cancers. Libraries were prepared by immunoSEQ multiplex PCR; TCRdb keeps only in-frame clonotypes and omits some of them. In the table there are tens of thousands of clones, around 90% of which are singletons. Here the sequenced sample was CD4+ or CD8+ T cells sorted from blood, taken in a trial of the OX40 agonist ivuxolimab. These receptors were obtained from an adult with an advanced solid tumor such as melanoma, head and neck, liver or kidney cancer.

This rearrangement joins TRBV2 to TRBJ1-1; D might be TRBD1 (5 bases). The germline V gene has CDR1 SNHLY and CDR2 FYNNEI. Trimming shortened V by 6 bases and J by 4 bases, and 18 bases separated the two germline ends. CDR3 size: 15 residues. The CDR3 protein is CASSPRTWSGTEAFF. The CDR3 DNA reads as TGTGCCAGCAGCCCCAGGACATGGTCCGGCACTGAAGCTTTCTTT. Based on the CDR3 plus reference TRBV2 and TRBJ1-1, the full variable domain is EPEVTQTPSHQVTQMGQEVILRCVPISNHLYFYWYRQILGQKVEFLVSFYNNEISEKSEIFDDQFSVERPDGSNFTLKIRSTKLEDSAMYFCASSPRTWSGTEAFFGQGTRLTVV.

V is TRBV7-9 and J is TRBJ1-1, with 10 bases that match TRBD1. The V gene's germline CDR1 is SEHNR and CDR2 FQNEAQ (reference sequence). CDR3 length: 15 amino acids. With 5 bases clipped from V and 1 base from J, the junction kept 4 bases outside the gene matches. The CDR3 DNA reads TGTGCCAGCAGCCCGGACAGGGGGACGAACACTGAAGCTTTCTTT. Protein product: CASSPDRGTNTEAFF.

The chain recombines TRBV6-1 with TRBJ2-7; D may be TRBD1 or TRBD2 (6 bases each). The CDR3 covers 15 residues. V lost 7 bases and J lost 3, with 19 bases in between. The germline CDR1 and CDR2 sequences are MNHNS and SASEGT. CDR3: CASNPLLGGIYEQYF. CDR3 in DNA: TGTGCCAGCAACCCTCTCTTAGGGGGGATCTACGAGCAGTACTTC.

The CDR3 DNA is TGTGCCAGCAGCTTAGGGAGTTCCCGGGGCTACACCTTC. Translation: CASSLGSSRGYTF. The chain carries TRBV7-9 and TRBJ1-2; D remains unclear. V dropped 1 base and J dropped 8 bases, with 11 bases sitting between them. Germline V gene lookup returns CDR1 SEHNR and CDR2 FQNEAQ (reference sequence). The CDR3 has 13 amino acids.

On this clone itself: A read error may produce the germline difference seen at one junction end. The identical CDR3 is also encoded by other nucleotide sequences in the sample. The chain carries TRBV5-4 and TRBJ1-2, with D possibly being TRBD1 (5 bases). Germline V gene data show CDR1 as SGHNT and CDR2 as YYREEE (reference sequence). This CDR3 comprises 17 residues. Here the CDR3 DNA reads TGCGCCAGCAGCTTGGCTCGGGACCGCAGGACTAACTATGGCTACACCTTC. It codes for CASSLARDRRTNYGYTF.

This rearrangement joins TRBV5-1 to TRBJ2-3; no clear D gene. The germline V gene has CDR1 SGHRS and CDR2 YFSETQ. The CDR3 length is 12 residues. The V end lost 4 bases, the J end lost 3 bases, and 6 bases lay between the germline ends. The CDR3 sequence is CASSPSTDTQYF. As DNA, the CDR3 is TGCGCCAGCAGCCCTTCGACAGATACGCAGTATTTT.

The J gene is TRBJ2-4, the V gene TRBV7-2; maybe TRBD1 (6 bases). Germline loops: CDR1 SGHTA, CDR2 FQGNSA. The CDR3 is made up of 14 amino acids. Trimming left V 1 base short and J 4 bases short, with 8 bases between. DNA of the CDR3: TGTGCCAGCAGCTTAGGGGGGCGTAAAAACATTCAGTACTTC. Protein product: CASSLGGRKNIQYF.

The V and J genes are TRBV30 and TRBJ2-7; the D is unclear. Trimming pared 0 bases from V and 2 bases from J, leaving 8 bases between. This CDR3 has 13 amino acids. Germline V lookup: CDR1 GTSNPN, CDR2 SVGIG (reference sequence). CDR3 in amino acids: CAWSVSLAYEQYF. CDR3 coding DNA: TGTGCCTGGAGTGTATCACTTGCCTACGAGCAGTACTTC.

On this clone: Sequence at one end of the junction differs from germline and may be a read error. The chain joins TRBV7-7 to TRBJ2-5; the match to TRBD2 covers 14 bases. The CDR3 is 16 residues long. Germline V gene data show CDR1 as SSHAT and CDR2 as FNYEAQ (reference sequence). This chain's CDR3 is CASSNGTSGGQETQYF. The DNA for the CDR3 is TGTGCTAGCAGCAACGGGACTAGCGGGGGACAAGAGACCCAGTACTTC.

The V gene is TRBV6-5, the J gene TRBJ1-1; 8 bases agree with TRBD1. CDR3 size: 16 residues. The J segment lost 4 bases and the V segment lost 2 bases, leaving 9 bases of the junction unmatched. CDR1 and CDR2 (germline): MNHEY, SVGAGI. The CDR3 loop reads CASSYQAGGVGTEAFF. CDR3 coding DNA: TGTGCCAGCAGTTACCAAGCAGGGGGCGTGGGCACTGAAGCTTTCTTT.

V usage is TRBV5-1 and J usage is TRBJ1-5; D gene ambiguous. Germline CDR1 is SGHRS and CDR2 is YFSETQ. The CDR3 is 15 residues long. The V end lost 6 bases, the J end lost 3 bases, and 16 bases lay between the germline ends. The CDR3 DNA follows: TGCGCCAGCATCTCACCCGCCCGGTTCAATCAGCCCCAGCATTTT. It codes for CASISPARFNQPQHF.

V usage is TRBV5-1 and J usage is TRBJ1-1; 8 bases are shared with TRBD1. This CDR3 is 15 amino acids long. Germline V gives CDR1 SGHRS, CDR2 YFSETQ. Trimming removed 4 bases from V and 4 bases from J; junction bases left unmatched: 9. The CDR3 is CASSRATGEGTEAFF. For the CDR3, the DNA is TGCGCCAGCAGCCGGGCGACAGGGGAGGGCACTGAAGCTTTCTTT.

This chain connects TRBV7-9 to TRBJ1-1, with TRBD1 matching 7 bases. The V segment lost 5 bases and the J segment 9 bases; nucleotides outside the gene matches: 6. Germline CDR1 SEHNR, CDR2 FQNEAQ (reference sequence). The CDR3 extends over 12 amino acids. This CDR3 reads CASSPATGKAFF. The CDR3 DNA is TGTGCCAGCAGCCCCGCGACAGGGAAAGCTTTCTTT.

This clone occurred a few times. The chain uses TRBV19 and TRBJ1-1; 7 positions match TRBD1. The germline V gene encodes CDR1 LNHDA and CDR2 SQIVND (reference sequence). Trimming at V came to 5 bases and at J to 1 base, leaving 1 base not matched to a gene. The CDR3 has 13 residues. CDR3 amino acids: CASSGTANTEAFF. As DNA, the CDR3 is TGTGCCAGTAGTGGGACAGCGAACACTGAAGCTTTCTTT.

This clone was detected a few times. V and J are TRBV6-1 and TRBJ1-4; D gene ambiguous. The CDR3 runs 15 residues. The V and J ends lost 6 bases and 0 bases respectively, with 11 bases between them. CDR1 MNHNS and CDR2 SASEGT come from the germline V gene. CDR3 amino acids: CASSPTTSTNEKLFF. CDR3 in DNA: TGTGCCAGCAGCCCGACAACTTCAACTAATGAAAAACTGTTTTTT.

The CDR3, as DNA: TGTGCCAGCAGGGGGGGCGGTACGCAGTATTTT. Translated, it gives CASRGGGTQYF. V is TRBV6-4 and J is TRBJ2-3; D could derive from TRBD1 or TRBD2 (6 bases each). The CDR3 has 11 residues. Germline V gene data show CDR1 as MRHNA and CDR2 as SNTAGT. Trimming cost V 6 bases and J 8 bases, with 9 bases left between them.

The CDR3 reads CASSLIPGSSGNTIYF. The CDR3 coding sequence is TGTGCCAGCAGTCTAATACCGGGAAGCTCTGGAAACACCATATATTTT. The rearrangement uses TRBV28 and TRBJ1-3; no clear D. The V end lost 5 bases, the J end lost 0 bases, and 14 bases lay between the germline ends. There are 16 residues in the CDR3. Per the germline V gene, CDR1 is MDHEN and CDR2 is SYDVKM.

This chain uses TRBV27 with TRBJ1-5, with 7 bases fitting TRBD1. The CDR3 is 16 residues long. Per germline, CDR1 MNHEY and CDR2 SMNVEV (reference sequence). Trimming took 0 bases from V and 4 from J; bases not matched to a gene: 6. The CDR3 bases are TGTGCCAGCAGTTTATCTAGGGACAGAATAAATCAGCCCCAGCATTTT. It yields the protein CASSLSRDRINQPQHF.

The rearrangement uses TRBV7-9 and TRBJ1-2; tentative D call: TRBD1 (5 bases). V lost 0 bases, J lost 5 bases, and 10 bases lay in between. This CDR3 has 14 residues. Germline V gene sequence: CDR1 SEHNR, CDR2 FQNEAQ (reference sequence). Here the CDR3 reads CASSLAGGMYGYTF. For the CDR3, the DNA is TGTGCCAGCAGCTTAGCGGGGGGAATGTATGGCTACACCTTC. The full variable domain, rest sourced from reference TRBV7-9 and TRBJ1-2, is DTGVSQNPRHKITKRGQNVTFRCDPISEHNRLYWYRQTLGQGPEFLTYFQNEAQLEKSRLLSDRFSAERPKGSFSTLEIQRTEQGDSAMYLCASSLAGGMYGYTFGSGTRLTVV.